The 18 T cell receptor beta chains listed next were all sequenced from one sample in a study of blood T cell repertoires in COVID-19. TCRdb's table, derived via immunoSEQ multiplex PCR, lists solely in-frame clones and lacks some. Here the sample spans 65,000 to 80,000 clones, roughly 90% being singletons. Sequencing was done on a sample of peripheral blood. The source of these receptors is a man between 50 and 59 years old with active COVID-19.

The gene calls are TRBV5-4 and TRBJ2-2; the D gene is possibly TRBD2 (7 bases). The V and J ends lost 1 base and 7 bases respectively, with 14 bases between them. Germline CDR1 reads SGHNT; CDR2 reads YYREEE (reference sequence). There are 15 residues in the CDR3. CDR3 sequence reads: CASSLSGGAFGELFF. The CDR3 bases are TGTGCCAGCAGCTTGAGTGGGGGGGCCTTCGGGGAGCTGTTTTTT.

The J gene is TRBJ2-7, the V gene TRBV7-2, with TRBD1 identical over 7 bases. Germline CDR1 reads SGHTA; CDR2 reads FQGNSA. CDR3 length: 14 residues. The V gene end was trimmed by 5 bases and the J gene end by 4 bases; junction bases not matched to a gene: 8. The CDR3 spells CASSTTGAVYEQYF. Written as DNA, the CDR3 is TGTGCCAGCAGCACTACAGGGGCCGTGTACGAGCAGTACTTC. The full variable domain, in which reference TRBV7-2 and TRBJ2-7 provide the parts outside the CDR3, is GAGVSQSPSNKVTEKGKDVELRCDPISGHTALYWYRQSLGQGLEFLIYFQGNSAPDKSGLPSDRFSAERTGGSVSTLTIQRTQQEDSAVYLCASSTTGAVYEQYFGPGTRLTVT.

The chain combines TRBV24-1 with TRBJ1-2; TRBD1 might be the D (5 bases). CDR1 is KGHDR and CDR2 is SFDVKD in the germline V gene. The CDR3 contains 13 residues. The V and J ends lost 9 bases and 7 bases respectively, with 17 bases between them. The CDR3 coding sequence is TGTGCCACCCTCGGGGGGATTCCTCTTGGCTACACCTTC. Its protein is CATLGGIPLGYTF.

This rearrangement joins TRBV5-1 to TRBJ2-3; no clear D gene. V shed 5 bases and J shed 3 bases, with 13 bases lying between them. Germline V gene data show CDR1 as SGHRS and CDR2 as YFSETQ. The CDR3 consists of 14 residues. CDR3 nucleotides: TGCGCCAGCAGGAATAGTCCCGGTACAGATACGCAGTATTTT. Its protein is CASRNSPGTDTQYF.

The chain combines TRBV3-1 (or the pseudogene TRBV3-2) with TRBJ1-1; 8 bases map to TRBD1. V was clipped by 2 bases and J by 3 bases; unmatched bases: 5. Germline CDR1 is LGHDT and CDR2 is YNNKEL (reference sequence). CDR3 length: 15 amino acids. CDR3: CASSQYRGSHTEAFF. CDR3 sequence (DNA): TGTGCCAGCAGCCAATACAGGGGGTCCCACACTGAAGCTTTCTTT.

The rearrangement joins TRBV12-5 to TRBJ2-5; TRBD2 matches at 13 bases. Germline CDR1 LGHNT, CDR2 FRNRAP. Trimming removed 7 bases from V and 4 bases from J; junction bases left unmatched: 9. CDR3 length equals 16 residues. In DNA form, the CDR3 reads TGTGCTAGTGCTCCTAGGACTAGCGGGAGTGGAGAGACCCAGTACTTC. Translated: CASAPRTSGSGETQYF.

V and J are TRBV10-2 and TRBJ1-1; D call uncertain. CDR1 is WSHSY, CDR2 SAAADI, per germline. V gave up 4 bases and J gave up 0 bases, with 9 bases separating them. The CDR3 loop spans 14 amino acids. The CDR3: CASSVRGLNTEAFF. The DNA of the CDR3 is TGCGCCAGCAGTGTTCGGGGTCTGAACACTGAAGCTTTCTTT.

This rearrangement joins TRBV19 to TRBJ2-3; 11 nucleotides align to TRBD2. CDR1 is LNHDA, CDR2 SQIVND, per germline (reference sequence). J lost 0 bases, V lost 6 bases, and 5 bases had no gene match. This CDR3 contains 16 residues. CDR3 bases: TGTGCCAGTAGCCAAATAGCGGGAGGGAGCACAGATACGCAGTATTTT. Translated: CASSQIAGGSTDTQYF.

The chain uses TRBV28 and TRBJ2-3; tentative D call: TRBD1 (5 bases). Trimming left V 7 bases short and J 1 base short, with 12 bases between. The CDR3 runs 14 residues. Germline CDR1 MDHEN, CDR2 SYDVKM. CDR3 residues: CASIQGGGTDTQYF. DNA of the CDR3: TGTGCCAGCATTCAGGGCGGCGGCACAGATACGCAGTATTTT.

The chain combines TRBV2 with TRBJ2-7; a weak D match, TRBD1 (7 bases). CDR3 size: 14 residues. Germline CDR1 SNHLY, CDR2 FYNNEI. Trimming took 2 bases from V and 6 from J, leaving 14 bases between them. The CDR3 DNA reads TGTGCCAGCAGTGAATGGTCCCAGGGGGGCGAGCAGTACTTC. It codes for CASSEWSQGGEQYF.

The chain joins TRBV24-1 to TRBJ1-6; D gene ambiguous. Germline assignment: CDR1 KGHDR and CDR2 SFDVKD. With 9 bases removed from V and 0 bases from J, the gap between germline ends came to 17 bases. The CDR3 extends over 17 amino acids. The CDR3 DNA reads as TGTGCCACCGAGGGTCTCCCCGCGTTCTCCTATAATTCACCCCTCCACTTT. This translates into CATEGLPAFSYNSPLHF.

The CDR3 DNA sequence: TGTGCCAGCACGGAGACTAGGGGCATCGGGGAGCTGTTTTTT. Translation: CASTETRGIGELFF. The rearrangement uses TRBV6-5 and TRBJ2-2; the D gene is possibly TRBD2 (6 bases). With 7 bases removed from V and 7 bases from J, the gap between germline ends came to 16 bases. CDR1 and CDR2 (germline): MNHEY, SVGAGI. This CDR3 region has 14 residues.

This chain links TRBV29-1 with TRBJ1-1; D is perhaps TRBD1 (6 bases). The V gene lost 5 bases and the J gene lost 4 bases, with 8 bases spanning the gap. The length of the CDR3 is 11 residues. Germline CDR1 reads SQVTM; CDR2 reads ANQGSEA. The CDR3 loop is CSVRGGTEAFF. CDR3 sequence (DNA): TGCAGCGTTAGGGGGGGCACTGAAGCTTTCTTT.

The chain carries TRBV6-2 or TRBV6-3 and TRBJ1-2, with D unresolved. Germline CDR1 is MNHEY and CDR2 is SVGEGT. Trimming pared 0 bases from V and 0 bases from J, leaving 5 bases between. This CDR3 comprises 14 residues. The CDR3 DNA sequence: TGTGCCAGCAGTTACTCCGCAGCTAACTATGGCTACACCTTC. Encoded protein: CASSYSAANYGYTF.

This rearrangement joins TRBV6-5 to TRBJ2-1; D is perhaps TRBD1 (5 bases). V was clipped by 2 bases and J by 4 bases, with 12 bases between them. Germline V gene sequence: CDR1 MNHEY, CDR2 SVGAGI. This CDR3 has 15 amino acids. For the CDR3, the DNA is TGTGCCAGCAGTTACGGACATCTGGAGTACAATGAGCAGTTCTTC. It encodes CASSYGHLEYNEQFF.

The chain carries TRBV19 and TRBJ1-2; TRBD1 matches 7 bases. V lost 3 bases to trimming and J lost 2 bases; unmatched junction nucleotides: 6. The germline V gene encodes CDR1 LNHDA and CDR2 SQIVND (reference sequence). CDR3 size: 15 residues. CDR3 DNA: TGTGCCAGTAGTATGCGGACAGGAGAAAACTATGGCTACACCTTC. Its translation: CASSMRTGENYGYTF.

This clone was seen just once. The V and J genes are TRBV29-1 and TRBJ2-7; D uncertain. V was clipped by 4 bases and J by 3 bases, with 4 bases between them. Germline V CDR1 and CDR2: SQVTM, ANQGSEA. The CDR3 runs 10 residues. CDR3 coding DNA: TGCAGCGTTGTTCGCTACGAGCAGTACTTC. Translation: CSVVRYEQYF.

The gene calls are TRBV12-3 or TRBV12-4 and TRBJ1-2; 7 bases fit TRBD1. The V gene end was trimmed by 6 bases and the J gene end by 4 bases; junction bases not matched to a gene: 5. This CDR3 spans 13 amino acids. As DNA, the CDR3 is TGTGCCAGCAGCCGGGGACAGCTCTATGGCTACACCTTC. Translated, it gives CASSRGQLYGYTF.